The source of this T cell receptor beta chain is a study of early T cells in non-severe SARS-CoV-2 infection. Study-wide context: Chains were unpaired, as sequencing was done on bulk RNA from unsorted whole blood. Study-level results: Private and CD4 specificities were missed by VDJdb matching, skewed to anti-spike CD8.

Unique molecular identifiers (one per individual cDNA molecule) were attached. TCRdb re-called the 5' RACE reads through MiXCR, storing one row per CDR3 protein. Of roughly 65,000 distinct CDR3 sequences detected, 9% to 15% appear once; the ten largest clones hold about 1.7%. V was pared by 4 bases and J by 0 bases, with 12 bases between. The CDR3 contains 14 residues. CDR1 SQVTM and CDR2 ANQGSEA come from the germline V gene. In this sample, this clonotype turned up a few times. Its target is unknown. The sequencing sample was made of whole blood. The TCR sequence derives from an adult who was a healthcare worker with PCR-confirmed SARS-CoV-2 infection or an uninfected control (not recorded which). The genes are TRBV29-1 and TRBJ1-1, with D unclear. The CDR3: CSVVVVKVNTEAFF. The CDR3 DNA reads as TGCAGCGTTGTTGTGGTCAAAGTGAACACTGAAGCTTTCTTT.